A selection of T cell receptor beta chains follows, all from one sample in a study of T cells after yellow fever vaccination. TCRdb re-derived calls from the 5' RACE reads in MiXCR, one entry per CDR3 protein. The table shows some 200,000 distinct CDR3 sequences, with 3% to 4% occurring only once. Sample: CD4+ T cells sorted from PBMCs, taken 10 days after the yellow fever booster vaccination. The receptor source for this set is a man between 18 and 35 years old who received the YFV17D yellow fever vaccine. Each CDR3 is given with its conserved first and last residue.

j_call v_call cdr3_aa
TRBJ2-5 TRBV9 CASSAGRVETQYF
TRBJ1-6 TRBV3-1 CASSQDNSPLHF
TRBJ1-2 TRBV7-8 CASSLEVTGDGYTF
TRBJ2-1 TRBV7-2 CASSLDRWVNEQFF
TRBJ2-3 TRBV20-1 CSAWGLAGPTDTQYF
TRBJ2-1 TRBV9 CASSVGSGGANEQFF
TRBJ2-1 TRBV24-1 CATSDPRQRADEQFF
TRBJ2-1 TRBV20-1 CSARAAGGYNEQFF
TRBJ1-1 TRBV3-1 CASSLTGQEAFF
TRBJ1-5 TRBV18 CASSPGQAYNQPQHF
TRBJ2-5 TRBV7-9 CASSLVGQSAGTAQYF
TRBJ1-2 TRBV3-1 CASSQERTGHGYTF
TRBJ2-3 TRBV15 CATSRVGEGTDTQYF
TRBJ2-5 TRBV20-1 CSARHFQETQYF
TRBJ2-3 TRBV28 CAGSGEGTDTQYF
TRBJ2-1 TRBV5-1 CASSLGDYNEQFF
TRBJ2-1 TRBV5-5 CASSPQPARVNEQFF
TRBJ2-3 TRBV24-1 CATSDSPGQGTDTQYF
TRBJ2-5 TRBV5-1 CASSPGTGRWETQYF
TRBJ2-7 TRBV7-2 CASSDRKTGLDEQYF
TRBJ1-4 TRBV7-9 CASGASTNEKLFF
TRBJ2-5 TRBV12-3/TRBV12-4 CASSSGGRQETQYF
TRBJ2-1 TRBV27 CASKSQSWDNEQFF
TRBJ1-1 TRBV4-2 CASSSRGQGNTEAFF
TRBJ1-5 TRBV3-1 CASSHDRDQPQHF
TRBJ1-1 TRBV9 CASSVEGRETEAFF
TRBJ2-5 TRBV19 CASSITSGVLQETQYF
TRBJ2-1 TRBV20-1 CSANKASGGSSYNEQFF
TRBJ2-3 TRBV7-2 CASSPIAGGSTDTQYF
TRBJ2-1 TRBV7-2 CASSRTRENNEQFF
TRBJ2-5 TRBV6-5 CASRNGLAGQETQYF
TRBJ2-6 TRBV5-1 CASSPWGGGGAYVLTF
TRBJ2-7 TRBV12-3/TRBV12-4 CASGRSGGGSYEQYF
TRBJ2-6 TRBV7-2 CASSLVDSGANVLTF
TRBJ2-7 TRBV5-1 CASTRTPDYEQYF
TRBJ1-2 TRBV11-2 CASSPLVSGRGYGYTF
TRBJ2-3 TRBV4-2 CASSQDPASGGARTQYF
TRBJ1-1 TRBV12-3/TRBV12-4 CASSFYLRQGGMGPFF
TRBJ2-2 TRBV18 CASSQRQGAGAGELFF
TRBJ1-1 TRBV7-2 CASSLEISTEAFF
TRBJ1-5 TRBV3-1 CASSQDRGGDQPQHF
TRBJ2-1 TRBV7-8 CASSVYAGQGHNEQFF
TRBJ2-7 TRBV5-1 CASSQERGGPEQYF
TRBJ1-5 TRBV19 CAGSDRANQPQHF
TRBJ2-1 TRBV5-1 CASSPRQGRIYNEQFF
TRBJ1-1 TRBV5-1 CASSLVVGANTEAFF
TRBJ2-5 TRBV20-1 CSARGTSGSQETQYF
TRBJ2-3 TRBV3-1 CASSPPRSGTPSTDTQYF
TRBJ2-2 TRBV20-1 CSAKRGDPGELFF
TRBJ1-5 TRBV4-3 CASSQEAGRGQPQHF
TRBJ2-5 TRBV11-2 CASSLIPSPETQYF
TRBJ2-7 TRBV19 CASSYDSAYEQYF
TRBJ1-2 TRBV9 CASSALGRINYGYTF
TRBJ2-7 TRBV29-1 CSVAGTWGVQYF